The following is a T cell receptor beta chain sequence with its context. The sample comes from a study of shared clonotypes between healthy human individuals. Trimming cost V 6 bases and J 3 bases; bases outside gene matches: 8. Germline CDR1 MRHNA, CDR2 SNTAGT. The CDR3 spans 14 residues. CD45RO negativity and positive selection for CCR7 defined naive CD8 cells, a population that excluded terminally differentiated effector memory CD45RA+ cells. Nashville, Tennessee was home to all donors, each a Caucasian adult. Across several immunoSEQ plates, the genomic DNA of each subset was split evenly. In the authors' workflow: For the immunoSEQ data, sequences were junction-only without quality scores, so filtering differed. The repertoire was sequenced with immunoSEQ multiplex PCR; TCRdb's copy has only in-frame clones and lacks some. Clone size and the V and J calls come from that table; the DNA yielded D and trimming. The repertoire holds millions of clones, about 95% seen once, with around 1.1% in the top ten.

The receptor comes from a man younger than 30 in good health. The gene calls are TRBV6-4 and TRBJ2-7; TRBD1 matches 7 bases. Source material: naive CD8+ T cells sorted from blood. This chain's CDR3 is CASSPRDSYYEQYF. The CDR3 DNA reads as TGTGCCAGCAGCCCCCGGGACAGCTACTACGAGCAGTACTTC.